This T cell receptor (beta chain) was captured by sequencing in a study of tissue T cells after allogeneic stem cell transplantation (dated 2022 in TCRdb). About the study as a whole: Over five adult allo-HCT recipients with steroid-refractory GVHD were prospectively enrolled in a research-autopsy study over a roughly three-year period. The human part of the study was a prospective observational study with no blinding and no randomization. For viably preserved blood and marrow, CD3+ T cells were flow-sorted when cell numbers allowed; smaller samples underwent direct DNA extraction. All GVHD patients received grafts from donors, four unmodified and three CD34-selected to deplete T cells. Gastrointestinal GVHD was present in all GVHD patients, several lines of GVHD-directed therapy were administered to all GVHD patients, and skin involvement was additionally present in roughly five GVHD patients. The study profiled TCR beta repertoires across many tissues from research autopsies of patients with and without GVHD, plus mouse models of GVHD. Pre-transplant PBMCs were of recipient origin and were available from 4 to 6 GVHD patients.

The cysteine opens and the phenylalanine closes a CDR3 of 14 amino acids. Here the CDR3 DNA is all that survives: 42 bases in frame from base 1. V is clipped by 0 bases and J by 6 bases, and the sequence between their germline boundaries is 11 bases long. Based on the germline V gene, the CDR1 and CDR2 sequences are SGHTA and FQGTGA. The library was made by the immunoSEQ multiplex PCR assay. Adaptive Biotechnologies performed the TCRbeta CDR3 sequencing at survey depth and reported CDR3 sequences, V/J genes, productive frequency and template counts. TCR beta CDR3 regions were amplified from genomic DNA instead of RNA. The published analysis was carried out like this. Pairwise repertoire overlap between tissues was quantified with Jensen-Shannon divergence, where 1 means complete divergence and 0 identical. Tissues were grouped by single-linkage agglomerative hierarchical clustering of pairwise JSD values, and the clustering results were shown as dendrograms. GLIPH2 was run on all patient samples with simulation_depth 1000, kmer_min_depth 3, cdr3_length_cutoff 8, keeping groups with more than two unique CDR3s. In a standardized tissue-overlap score, Jaccard GLIPH-group overlap across patients was extrapolated to a standard repertoire size of 1000 clones. To look at how diversity was associated with clinical or experimental variables, linear mixed-effect models were used, with tissue treated as a fixed effect and individual treated as a random effect. TCRdb stores this immuneACCESS table with in-frame sequences only. Part of the clones is absent; in the studies checked, under half of the shortfall reflects unresolved V genes, and no reason is known for the rest. V, J and clone size are taken as reported in that table, and D and trimming were inferred from the DNA itself. For this sample there are about 6,000 clones; over 65% appear just once. In total, the top ten clones hold approximately 5% of the sample.

According to the study, the label for this sample's time point signals: recipient (host-origin) PBMCs collected before allo-HCT. This clone was recorded a few times. Its antigen target is currently unknown. Base-call qualities are not available, and no considerably larger clone is one nucleotide away. Study-wide conclusions, independent of this receptor: Within patients, how anatomically similar tissues were was a major factor shaping TCR repertoire composition, regardless of disease or transplant status. Few T cell clones were found to be shared across patients, but shared repertoire signatures across patients were revealed in a tissue-specific fashion by motif-based clustering. In both patients and mice, T cells from blood and spleen covered only a limited part of the TCR repertoire found in tissues. Which tissue TCRs were alloreactive or antigen-specific was not determined in the study, and some of the clones might have been host cells that persisted. A small and clinically heterogeneous patient cohort was studied, and sampling depth was acknowledged as a limitation.

Recombination linked TRBV7-3 to TRBJ1-1; the D region possibly corresponds to TRBD1 (5 bases align). The specimen was blood, collected before transplantation. This sequence was found in a man aged 40 to 69 who later had graft-versus-host disease after an allogeneic stem cell transplant. The DNA reads as follows: TGTGCCAGCAGCTTAACAGGGGTTGGATCTGAAGCTTTCTTT. It codes for CASSLTGVGSEAFF.